These 27 T cell receptor beta chains were all obtained from the same sample, sequenced in a study of blood T cell repertoires in COVID-19. The protocol was immunoSEQ multiplex PCR, while the TCRdb copy is restricted to in-frame clones and leaves out a portion. The profile covers roughly 100,000 clones, with roughly 76% appearing a single time and approximately 9% taken by the ten largest. The material sequenced was peripheral blood. These receptors were obtained from a woman in her seventies with acute or convalescent COVID-19.

V usage is TRBV28 and J usage is TRBJ1-2; 9 nucleotides align to TRBD1. Germline CDR1 MDHEN, CDR2 SYDVKM. The V gene end was trimmed by 7 bases and the J gene end by 8 bases; junction bases not matched to a gene: 8. The CDR3 sequence is 13 residues long. The CDR3, as DNA: TGTGCCAGCAAAGGGGACAGGGTCCGAGGCTACACCTTC. It is translated as CASKGDRVRGYTF.

This chain uses TRBV5-4 with TRBJ2-3; D is uncertain. Per the germline V gene, CDR1 is SGHNT and CDR2 is YYREEE (reference sequence). The CDR3 is 13 residues long. V was clipped by 0 bases and J by 3 bases, with 5 bases between them. The CDR3 is CASSLGRTDTQYF. The CDR3 nucleotides are TGTGCCAGCAGCTTGGGTCGGACAGATACGCAGTATTTT. Variable domain in full (rest from reference TRBV5-4 and TRBJ2-3): ETGVTQSPTHLIKTRGQQVTLRCSSQSGHNTVSWYQQALGQGPQFIFQYYREEENGRGNFPPRFSGLQFPNYSSELNVNALELDDSALYLCASSLGRTDTQYFGPGTRLTVL.

J is TRBJ1-6 and V is TRBV7-2; D gene unclear. V shed 3 bases and J shed 7 bases, with 7 bases lying between them. The V gene's germline CDR1 is SGHTA and CDR2 FQGNSA. The CDR3 length is 13 residues. The CDR3 loop reads CASSFDGNSPLHF. The CDR3 DNA follows: TGTGCCAGCAGCTTCGACGGGAATTCACCCCTCCACTTT.

The chain employs TRBV6-2 or TRBV6-3 and TRBJ2-1, with 7 bases lining up with TRBD1. The J segment lost 11 bases and the V segment lost 0 bases, leaving 4 bases of the junction unmatched. Germline V CDR1 and CDR2: MNHEY, SVGEGT. The CDR3 has 13 amino acids. This chain's CDR3 is CASSYSRGPQQFF. Here the CDR3 DNA reads TGTGCCAGCAGTTACTCGAGGGGGCCCCAGCAGTTCTTC.

The gene calls are TRBV5-1 and TRBJ2-3, with 13 bases lining up with TRBD2. The germline V gene encodes CDR1 SGHRS and CDR2 YFSETQ. The CDR3 length is 16 residues. Losses at the gene ends were 2 bases for V and 7 bases for J; bases not matched to a gene: 7. This chain's CDR3 is CASSLKGTSGEHTQYF. CDR3 DNA sequence: TGCGCCAGCAGCTTAAAAGGGACTAGCGGGGAACATACGCAGTATTTT.

This clone showed up just a few times. This rearrangement joins TRBV7-9 to TRBJ2-7, with 11 bases matching TRBD1. Germline V gene sequence: CDR1 SEHNR, CDR2 FQNEAQ (reference sequence). With 3 bases clipped from V and 3 bases from J, the junction kept 4 bases outside the gene matches. The CDR3 is 15 amino acids. The CDR3 reads CASSFGQGAGYEQYF. The CDR3 nucleotides read TGTGCCAGCAGCTTCGGACAGGGGGCTGGCTACGAGCAGTACTTC.

CDR3 in DNA: TGTGCTAGTGGTTTGGGAAGCGGCCTCTCCTACGAGCAGTACTTC. Its protein is CASGLGSGLSYEQYF. The chain employs TRBV12-5 and TRBJ2-7; possibly TRBD2 for D (5 bases). The CDR3 has 15 residues. V lost 1 base to trimming and J lost 0 bases, with 10 bases between them. Germline V lookup: CDR1 LGHNT, CDR2 FRNRAP.

The rearrangement uses TRBV5-8 and TRBJ2-7, with 8 bases identical to TRBD1. The CDR3 contains 14 residues. The germline CDR1 and CDR2 sequences are SGHTS and YDEGEE. The V and J ends lost 4 bases and 5 bases, in that order; junction bases with no gene match: 8. CDR3 region: CASSGGQGGHEQYF. For the CDR3, the DNA is TGTGCCAGCAGCGGCGGACAGGGTGGTCACGAGCAGTACTTC.

The V and J genes are TRBV27 and TRBJ2-7, with 10 bases aligning to TRBD1. V gave up 5 bases and J gave up 4 bases; unmatched junction bases: 2. There are 13 residues in the CDR3. Per germline, CDR1 MNHEY and CDR2 SMNVEV (reference sequence). This CDR3 is CASSRTGGYEQYF. The CDR3 region has the DNA TGTGCCAGCAGTCGGACAGGGGGTTACGAGCAGTACTTC.

The chain recombines TRBV5-1 with TRBJ2-1, with a tentative D call TRBD1 (5 bases). The CDR3 has 13 amino acids. Germline V lookup: CDR1 SGHRS, CDR2 YFSETQ. The V end lost 0 bases, the J end lost 4 bases, and 5 bases lay between the germline ends. CDR3 amino acids: CASSLGQYNEQFF. In nucleotides, the CDR3 is TGCGCCAGCAGCTTGGGACAGTACAATGAGCAGTTCTTC.

This sequence joins TRBV5-1 and TRBJ1-1; D might be TRBD1 (6 bases). Germline-derived CDR1 and CDR2 are SGHRS and YFSETQ. The CDR3 runs 14 residues. The V and J ends lost 2 bases and 1 base respectively, with 9 bases between them. Here the CDR3 reads CASSLGQKNTEAFF. In DNA form, the CDR3 reads TGCGCCAGCAGCTTAGGACAGAAGAACACTGAAGCTTTCTTT.

The chain recombines TRBV7-8 with TRBJ2-3; perhaps TRBD2 as D (5 bases). The germline V gene encodes CDR1 SGHVS and CDR2 FQNEAQ. The CDR3 is 17 residues long. Trimming pared 4 bases from V and 0 bases from J, leaving 17 bases between. CDR3 loop: CASSSRVRVSSTDTQYF. The DNA of the CDR3 is TGTGCCAGCAGCTCGAGGGTACGGGTATCTAGCACAGATACGCAGTATTTT.

This clone was picked up one time. The same CDR3 can be traced to other DNA sequences in this sample. CDR3 in amino acids: CASSPGIYEQYF. CDR3 nucleotide sequence: TGTGCCAGCAGCCCGGGGATTTACGAGCAGTACTTC. The gene calls are TRBV7-2 and TRBJ2-7; possible D gene TRBD2, 5 bases. Germline V gene data show CDR1 as SGHTA and CDR2 as FQGNSA. This CDR3 spans 12 amino acids. Between the trimmed V and J ends, which lost 5 bases and 4 bases, there was a span of 9 bases.

This clone was recorded only once. The chain employs TRBV6-1 and TRBJ1-2, with TRBD1 identical over 10 bases. J lost 11 bases, V lost 2 bases, and 8 bases had no gene match. Germline V CDR1 and CDR2: MNHNS, SASEGT. This CDR3 spans 14 amino acids. CDR3 sequence reads: CASSEIWDRGTYTF. For the CDR3, the DNA is TGTGCCAGCAGTGAAATTTGGGACAGGGGTACATACACCTTC.

The CDR3 nucleotides read TGTGCCAGCAGTAATTTGAGCGACGAGCAGTACTTC. It encodes CASSNLSDEQYF. The J gene is TRBJ2-7, the V gene TRBV6-5, with D unresolved. The CDR3 is made up of 12 amino acids. V lost 5 bases, J lost 5 bases, and 10 bases lay in between. Looked up from germline, CDR1 is MNHEY and CDR2 is SVGAGI.

This clone was detected a few times. The chain couples TRBV30 to TRBJ1-3, with 9 bases lining up with TRBD1. Per germline, CDR1 GTSNPN and CDR2 SVGIG (reference sequence). V was pared by 1 base and J by 3 bases, with 4 bases of the junction left unmatched. The CDR3 is made up of 15 amino acids. In nucleotides, the CDR3 is TGTGCCTGGAGTGCGGACAGGGGTAGTGGAAACACCATATATTTT. It yields the protein CAWSADRGSGNTIYF.

In its sample, this clone was seen once. V usage is TRBV30 and J usage is TRBJ2-2, with D tentatively TRBD2 (5 bases). The CDR3 contains 15 residues. CDR1 is GTSNPN and CDR2 is SVGIG in the germline V gene (reference sequence). V was cut by 4 bases and J by 1 base, with 13 bases left in between. The CDR3 DNA sequence: TGTGCCTGGACTGCCGCTAGCTTGAACACCGGGGAGCTGTTTTTT. Its protein product is CAWTAASLNTGELFF.

The chain joins TRBV12-5 to TRBJ1-2; 8 nucleotides line up with TRBD1. V lost 4 bases to trimming and J lost 8 bases; unmatched junction nucleotides: 6. CDR1 is LGHNT, CDR2 FRNRAP, per germline. This CDR3 has 13 residues. Here the CDR3 reads CASGSTGVTGYTF. The CDR3 nucleotides are TGTGCTAGTGGTTCGACAGGGGTAACCGGCTACACCTTC.

The rearrangement joins TRBV7-2 to TRBJ2-5; D not certain. In germline, CDR1 is SGHTA, CDR2 FQGNSA. The CDR3 covers 13 residues. V dropped 1 base and J dropped 5 bases, with 8 bases sitting between them. The CDR3 DNA reads as TGTGCCAGCAGCTTAGGACCGAGGGAGACCCAGTACTTC. It encodes CASSLGPRETQYF.

The genes are TRBV19 and TRBJ2-3; D perhaps matches TRBD1 (6 bases). The germline V gene has CDR1 LNHDA and CDR2 SQIVND (reference sequence). This CDR3 contains 15 residues. Trimming removed 3 bases at V and 4 bases at J, with 14 bases between. CDR3 sequence (DNA): TGTGCCAGTAGTATTCGAGGGGGAAGGGCAGATACGCAGTATTTT. Its translation: CASSIRGGRADTQYF.

This chain uses TRBV9 with TRBJ2-7; TRBD2 might be the D (5 bases). CDR1 is SGDLS and CDR2 is YYNGEE in the germline V gene. The CDR3 spans 12 residues. Trimming took off 3 bases at V and 1 base at J, with 5 bases between the two ends. The CDR3: CASSGTSYEQYF. DNA for the CDR3: TGTGCCAGCAGCGGGACTTCCTACGAGCAGTACTTC. The full variable domain, rest sourced from reference TRBV9 and TRBJ2-7, is DSGVTQTPKHLITATGQRVTLRCSPRSGDLSVYWYQQSLDQGLQFLIQYYNGEERAKGNILERFSAQQFPDLHSELNLSSLELGDSALYFCASSGTSYEQYFGPGTRLTVT.

The V gene is TRBV5-1, the J gene TRBJ2-3, with D perhaps matching TRBD1 (5 bases). Germline V lookup: CDR1 SGHRS, CDR2 YFSETQ. CDR3 size: 15 residues. The V and J ends lost 0 bases and 2 bases respectively, with 10 bases between them. CDR3 region: CASSLAGQPTDTQYF. The CDR3 DNA reads as TGCGCCAGCAGCTTGGCAGGGCAGCCCACAGATACGCAGTATTTT.

This clone was seen a single time. The V gene is TRBV9, the J gene TRBJ1-2, with 8 positions matching TRBD1. V lost 0 bases and J lost 8; bases outside the gene matches: 6. The CDR3 covers 14 residues. Germline assignment: CDR1 SGDLS and CDR2 YYNGEE. The CDR3 sequence: CASSVGTGTWGYTF. As DNA, the CDR3 is TGTGCCAGCAGCGTAGGGACAGGGACCTGGGGCTACACCTTC.

Only a few counts were recorded for this clone. J is TRBJ1-1 and V is TRBV12-5, with TRBD1 matching over 8 bases. CDR1 LGHNT and CDR2 FRNRAP come from the germline V gene. CDR3 size: 16 residues. V gave up 1 base and J gave up 1 base; unmatched junction bases: 5. The CDR3 DNA sequence: TGTGCTAGTGGTTTGGAAACCGGGACAGGGAACACTGAAGCTTTCTTT. Amino acid sequence: CASGLETGTGNTEAFF.

This clone was seen just once. The chain joins TRBV11-3 to TRBJ2-6, with D perhaps TRBD1 (6 bases). Germline V lookup: CDR1 SGHNT, CDR2 YENEEA. The CDR3 loop spans 16 amino acids. The V end was cut by 1 base, the J end by 3 bases, with 10 bases between. This CDR3 is CASSLGGGDGANVLTF. In DNA, the CDR3 is TGTGCCAGCAGCTTAGGAGGGGGTGATGGGGCCAACGTCCTGACTTTC. The variable domain in full, completed from reference TRBV11-3 and TRBJ2-6, reads EAGVVQSPRYKIIEKKQPVAFWCNPISGHNTLYWYLQNLGQGPELLIRYENEEAVDDSQLPKDRFSAERLKGVDSTLKIQPAELGDSAVYLCASSLGGGDGANVLTFGAGSRLTVL.

The CDR3 DNA reads TGTGCCAGCAGTGATGGACAGTATGGCTACACCTTC. Translation gives CASSDGQYGYTF. The rearrangement links TRBV6-4 to TRBJ1-2; a possible D gene is TRBD1 (6 bases). Deletions cut 3 bases from V and 5 bases from J, with 7 bases between. Germline-derived CDR1 and CDR2 are MRHNA and SNTAGT. The CDR3 covers 12 residues.

This clone was detected once. This rearrangement joins TRBV5-1 to TRBJ2-7, with 8 bases lining up with TRBD1. The length of the CDR3 is 16 residues. CDR1 and CDR2 (germline): SGHRS, YFSETQ. V shed 4 bases, J shed 0 bases, and the junction held 9 bases outside the gene matches. The CDR3 bases are TGCGCCAGCAGCCCTAAGACAGGGGAGAACTCCTACGAGCAGTACTTC. Residues: CASSPKTGENSYEQYF.